Sequencing of this TCR beta chain was carried out in a study of cytomegalovirus exposure and HLA in healthy donors. This CDR3 has 14 residues. CDR1 and CDR2 (germline): MNHNY, SVGAGI (reference sequence). Trimming pared 5 bases from V and 2 bases from J, leaving 12 bases between. Use of 60 Vbeta and 13 Jbeta primers characterized the PCR. Clones were sequenced by immunoSEQ multiplex PCR, and TCRdb holds only the in-frame ones, with some missing. The sample lists 100,000 to 150,000 clones; about 80% were seen once. The TCR was taken from a woman between 45 and 65 years old in good health and CMV-seropositive. This chain uses TRBV6-6 with TRBJ1-2; a weak D match, TRBD1 (5 bases). Input material: PBMCs. The DNA of the CDR3 is TGTGCCAGCAGTCCCCGGGGGGAAAACTATGGCTACACCTTC. Translation gives CASSPRGENYGYTF.